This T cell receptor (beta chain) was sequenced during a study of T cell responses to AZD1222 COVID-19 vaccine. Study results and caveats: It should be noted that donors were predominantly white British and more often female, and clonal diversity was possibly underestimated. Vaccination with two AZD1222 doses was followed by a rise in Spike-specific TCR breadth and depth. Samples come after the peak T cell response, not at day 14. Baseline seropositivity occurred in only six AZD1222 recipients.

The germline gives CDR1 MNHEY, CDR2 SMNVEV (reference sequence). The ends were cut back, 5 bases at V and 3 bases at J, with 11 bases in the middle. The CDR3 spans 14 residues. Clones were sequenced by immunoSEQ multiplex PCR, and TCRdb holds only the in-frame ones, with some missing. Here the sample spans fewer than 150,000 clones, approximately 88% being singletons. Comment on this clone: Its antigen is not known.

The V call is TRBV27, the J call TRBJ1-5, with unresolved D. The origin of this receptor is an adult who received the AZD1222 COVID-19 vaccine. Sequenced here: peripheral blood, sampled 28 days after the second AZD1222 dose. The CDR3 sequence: CASSQVQHNQPQHF. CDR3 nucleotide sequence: TGTGCCAGCAGTCAGGTTCAGCACAATCAGCCCCAGCATTTT.